This T cell receptor (beta chain) comes out of a study of shared clonotypes between healthy human individuals. V lost 0 bases to trimming and J lost 2 bases, with 4 bases between them. CDR1 is MNHEY and CDR2 is SMNVEV in the germline V gene (reference sequence). This CDR3 has 13 residues. CD4+ cells yielded CD45RA+ naive and CD45RA-negative memory subsets. An approximately 220 ng quantity of DNA, 30,000 to 35,000 T cell genomes, went into the sorted-subset replicate PCRs. TCRdb keeps only in-frame clones here, not all; method: immunoSEQ multiplex PCR. The sample records 2,500,000 or so clones, around 93% being singletons.

The chain joins TRBV27 to TRBJ2-5, with D unresolved. Sequenced sample: naive CD4+ T cells from PBMCs. The subset denotes: CD45RA+ positively selected. The TCR was taken from a man in his late teens or twenties in good health. Some clones in this sample may be carry-over from other donors' samples. The CDR3 sequence is CASSLSPQETQYF. The CDR3 DNA reads as TGTGCCAGCAGTTTATCACCGCAAGAGACCCAGTACTTC.